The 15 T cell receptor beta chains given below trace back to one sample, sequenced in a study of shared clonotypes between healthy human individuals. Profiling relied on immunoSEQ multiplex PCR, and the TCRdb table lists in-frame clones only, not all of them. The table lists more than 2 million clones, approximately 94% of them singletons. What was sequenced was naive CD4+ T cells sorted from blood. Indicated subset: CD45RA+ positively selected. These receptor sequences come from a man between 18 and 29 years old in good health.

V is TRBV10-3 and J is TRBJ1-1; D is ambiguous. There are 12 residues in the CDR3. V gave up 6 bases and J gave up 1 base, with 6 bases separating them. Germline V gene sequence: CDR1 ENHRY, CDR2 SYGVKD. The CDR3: CAISTWNTEAFF. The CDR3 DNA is TGTGCCATCAGCACATGGAACACTGAAGCTTTCTTT.

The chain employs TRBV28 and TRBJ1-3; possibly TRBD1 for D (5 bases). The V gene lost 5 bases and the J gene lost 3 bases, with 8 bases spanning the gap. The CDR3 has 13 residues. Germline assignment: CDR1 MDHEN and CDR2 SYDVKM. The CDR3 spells CASSPQDGNTIYF. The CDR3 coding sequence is TGTGCCAGCAGTCCACAGGATGGAAACACCATATATTTT.

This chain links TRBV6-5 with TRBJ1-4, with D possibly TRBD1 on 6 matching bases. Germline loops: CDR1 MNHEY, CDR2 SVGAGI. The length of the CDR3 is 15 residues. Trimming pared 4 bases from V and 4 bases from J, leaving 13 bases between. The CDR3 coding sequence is TGTGCCAGCAGTTTGTATACAGGGATTAATGAAAAACTGTTTTTT. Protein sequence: CASSLYTGINEKLFF.

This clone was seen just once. CDR3 sequence: CASTIGGGETQYF. DNA for the CDR3: TGTGCCAGCACCATCGGAGGGGGAGAGACCCAGTACTTC. The rearrangement joins TRBV5-4 to TRBJ2-5; the D call may be TRBD1 or TRBD2 (6 bases each). The CDR3 totals 13 residues. Trimming left V 6 bases short and J 4 bases short, with 13 bases between. Germline-derived CDR1 and CDR2 are SGHNT and YYREEE (reference sequence).

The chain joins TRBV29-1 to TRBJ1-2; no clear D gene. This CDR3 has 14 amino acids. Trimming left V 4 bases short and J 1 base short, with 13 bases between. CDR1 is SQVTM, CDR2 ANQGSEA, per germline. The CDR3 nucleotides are TGCAGCGTTGCCCCTAGACTCCTTAACTATGGCTACACCTTC. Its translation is CSVAPRLLNYGYTF.

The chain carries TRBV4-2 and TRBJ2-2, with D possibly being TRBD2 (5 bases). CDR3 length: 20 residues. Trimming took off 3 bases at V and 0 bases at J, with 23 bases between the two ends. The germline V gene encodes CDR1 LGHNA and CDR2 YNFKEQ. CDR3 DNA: TGTGCCAGCAGCCAGGTCTTGTCAGGACTTCACCCCGCGAACACCGGGGAGCTGTTTTTT. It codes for CASSQVLSGLHPANTGELFF.

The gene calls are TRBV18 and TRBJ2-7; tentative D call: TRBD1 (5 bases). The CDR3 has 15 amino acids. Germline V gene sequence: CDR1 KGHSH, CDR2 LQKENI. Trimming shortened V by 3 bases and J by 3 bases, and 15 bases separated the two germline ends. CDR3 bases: TGTGCCAGCTCACCGGGAATGGCAGGGATCTACGAGCAGTACTTC. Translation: CASSPGMAGIYEQYF.

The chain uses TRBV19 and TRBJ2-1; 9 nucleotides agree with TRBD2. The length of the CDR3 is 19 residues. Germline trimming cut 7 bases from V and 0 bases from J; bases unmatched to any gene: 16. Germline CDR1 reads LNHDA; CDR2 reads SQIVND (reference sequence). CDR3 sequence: CASKLGLAGPPSSYNEQFF. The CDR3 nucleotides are TGTGCCAGTAAGTTAGGGCTAGCGGGACCCCCCAGCTCCTACAATGAGCAGTTCTTC. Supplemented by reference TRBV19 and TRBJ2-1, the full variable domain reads DGGITQSPKYLFRKEGQNVTLSCEQNLNHDAMYWYRQDPGQGLRLIYYSQIVNDFQKGDIAEGYSVSREKKESFPLTVTSAQKNPTAFYLCASKLGLAGPPSSYNEQFFGPGTRLTVL.

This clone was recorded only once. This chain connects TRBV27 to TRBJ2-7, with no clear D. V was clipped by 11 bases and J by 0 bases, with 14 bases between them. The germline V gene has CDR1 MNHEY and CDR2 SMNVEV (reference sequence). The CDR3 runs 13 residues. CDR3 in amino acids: CASQGHSSYEQYF. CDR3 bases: TGTGCCTCACAAGGTCACAGCTCCTACGAGCAGTACTTC.

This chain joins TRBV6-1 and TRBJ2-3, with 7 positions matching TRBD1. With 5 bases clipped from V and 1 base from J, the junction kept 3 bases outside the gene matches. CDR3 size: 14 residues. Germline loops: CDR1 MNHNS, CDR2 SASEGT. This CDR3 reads CASSPGQRTDTQYF. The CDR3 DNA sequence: TGTGCCAGCAGTCCGGGACAGCGCACAGATACGCAGTATTTT.

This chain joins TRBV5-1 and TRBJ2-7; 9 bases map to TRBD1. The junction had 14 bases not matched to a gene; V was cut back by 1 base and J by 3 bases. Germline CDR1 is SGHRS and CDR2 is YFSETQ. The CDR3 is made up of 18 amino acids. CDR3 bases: TGCGCCAGCAGCTTGTCTCAACAGGGGGCGCAGGGAGTCTACGAGCAGTACTTC. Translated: CASSLSQQGAQGVYEQYF.

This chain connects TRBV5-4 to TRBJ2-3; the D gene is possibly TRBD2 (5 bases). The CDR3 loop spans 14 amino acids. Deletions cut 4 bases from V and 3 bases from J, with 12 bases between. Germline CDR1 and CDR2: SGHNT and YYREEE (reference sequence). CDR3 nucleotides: TGTGCCAGCAGCCCGGACTCACAAACAGATACGCAGTATTTT. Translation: CASSPDSQTDTQYF.

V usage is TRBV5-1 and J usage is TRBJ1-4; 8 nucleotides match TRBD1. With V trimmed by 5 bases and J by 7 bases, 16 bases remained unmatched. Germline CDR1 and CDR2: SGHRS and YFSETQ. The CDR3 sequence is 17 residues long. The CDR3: CASSTGQGGRMGEKLFF. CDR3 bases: TGCGCCAGCAGTACCGGACAGGGCGGTAGGATGGGTGAAAAACTGTTTTTT.

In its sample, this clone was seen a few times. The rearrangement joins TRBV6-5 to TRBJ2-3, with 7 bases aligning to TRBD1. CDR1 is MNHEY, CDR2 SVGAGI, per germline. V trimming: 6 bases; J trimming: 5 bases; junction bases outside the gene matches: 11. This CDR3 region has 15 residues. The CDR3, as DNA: TGTGCCAGCAGACCACAGGGGCCCTCCGGAGATACGCAGTATTTT. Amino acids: CASRPQGPSGDTQYF.

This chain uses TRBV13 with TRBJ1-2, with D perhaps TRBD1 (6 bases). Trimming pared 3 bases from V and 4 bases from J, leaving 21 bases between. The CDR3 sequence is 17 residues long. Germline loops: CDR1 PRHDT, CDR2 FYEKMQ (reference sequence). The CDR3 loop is CASSFPLPSGAGYGYTF. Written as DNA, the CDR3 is TGTGCCAGCAGCTTTCCCCTCCCTTCAGGGGCGGGCTATGGCTACACCTTC. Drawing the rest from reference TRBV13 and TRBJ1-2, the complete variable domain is AAGVIQSPRHLIKEKRETATLKCYPIPRHDTVYWYQQGPGQDPQFLISFYEKMQSDKGSIPDRFSAQQFSDYHSELNMSSLELGDSALYFCASSFPLPSGAGYGYTFGSGTRLTVV.